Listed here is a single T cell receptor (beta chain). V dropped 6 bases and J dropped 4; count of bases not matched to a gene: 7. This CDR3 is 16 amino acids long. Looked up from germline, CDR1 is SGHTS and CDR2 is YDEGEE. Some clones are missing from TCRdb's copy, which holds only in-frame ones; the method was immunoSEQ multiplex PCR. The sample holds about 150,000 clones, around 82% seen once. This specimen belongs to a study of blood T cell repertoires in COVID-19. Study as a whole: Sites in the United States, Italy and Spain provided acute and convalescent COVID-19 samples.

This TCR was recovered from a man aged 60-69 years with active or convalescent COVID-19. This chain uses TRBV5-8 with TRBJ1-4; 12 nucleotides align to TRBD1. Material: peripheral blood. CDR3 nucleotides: TGTGCCAGCACCCCGGGACAGGGGGCCCTTAATGAAAAACTGTTTTTT. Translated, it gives CASTPGQGALNEKLFF.